This T cell receptor beta chain was recovered during a study of blood T cells in healthy people across ages. Across the study: Per every two T cells, about one barcoded beta molecule was captured by template switching. General study findings and limits: Greater diversity and more naive CD4+ cells were seen in long-lived donors than in aged donors.

Germline CDR1 is DFQATT and CDR2 is SNEGSKA (reference sequence). The length of the CDR3 is 14 residues. Trimming cost V 1 base and J 1 base, with 7 bases left between them. Primers used in a second PCR of roughly 6 to 11 cycles were a sample-barcoded 5' primer and a J-beta primer mix. Sequencing of every sample gave 2.5 million or more CDR3-containing paired-end reads. TCRdb redid the calling of the 5' RACE reads with MiXCR, one entry per CDR3 protein. The table records around 2 million distinct CDR3 sequences, around 42% of them present only once. About this clonotype itself: The antigen is unknown.

All donors came from Russia, were Caucasian and healthy, and spanned ages about 6 to 100. This chain connects TRBV20-1 to TRBJ2-2; unclear D gene. The TCR comes from a human donor in good health. The source material was blood. The CDR3 region is CSARGAKNTGELFF. As DNA, the CDR3 is TGCAGTGCTAGAGGGGCCAAGAACACCGGGGAGCTGTTTTTT.